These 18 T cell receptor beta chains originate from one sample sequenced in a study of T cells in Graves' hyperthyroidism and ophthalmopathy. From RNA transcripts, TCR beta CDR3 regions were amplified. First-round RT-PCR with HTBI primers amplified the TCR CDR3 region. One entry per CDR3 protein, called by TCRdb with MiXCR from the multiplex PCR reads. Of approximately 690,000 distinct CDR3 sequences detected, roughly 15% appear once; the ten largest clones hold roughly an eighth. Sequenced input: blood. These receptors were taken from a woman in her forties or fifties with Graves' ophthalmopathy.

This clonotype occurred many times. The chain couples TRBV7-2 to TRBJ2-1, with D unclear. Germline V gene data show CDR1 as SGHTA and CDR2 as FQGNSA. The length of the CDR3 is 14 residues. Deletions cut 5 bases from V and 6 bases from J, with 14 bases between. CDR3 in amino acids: CASSPPPTANEQFF. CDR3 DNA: TGTGCCAGCAGCCCTCCCCCGACTGCCAATGAGCAGTTCTTC.

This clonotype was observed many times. CDR3 sequence: CASNPTSGSLKTQYF. CDR3 coding DNA: TGTGCCAGCAACCCAACTAGCGGGAGTCTGAAGACCCAGTACTTC. J is TRBJ2-5 and V is TRBV6-1, with TRBD2 identical over 11 bases. The CDR3 runs to 15 residues. CDR1 and CDR2 (germline): MNHNS, SASEGT. J was trimmed by 6 bases and V by 7 bases; bases with no gene match: 10.

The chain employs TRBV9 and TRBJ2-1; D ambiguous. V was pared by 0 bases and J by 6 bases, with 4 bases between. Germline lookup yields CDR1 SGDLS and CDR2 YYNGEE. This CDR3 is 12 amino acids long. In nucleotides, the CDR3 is TGTGCCAGCAGCGTAGAGGGCAATGAGCAGTTCTTC. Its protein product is CASSVEGNEQFF.

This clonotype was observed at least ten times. The CDR3 here is CASSDERNGNTEAFF. In DNA, the CDR3 is TGTGCCAGCAGTGATGAAAGGAACGGGAACACTGAAGCTTTCTTT. This chain uses TRBV2 with TRBJ1-1, with unresolved D. The V gene lost 3 bases and the J gene lost 1 base, with 12 bases spanning the gap. Germline V CDR1 and CDR2: SNHLY, FYNNEI. CDR3 length equals 15 residues.

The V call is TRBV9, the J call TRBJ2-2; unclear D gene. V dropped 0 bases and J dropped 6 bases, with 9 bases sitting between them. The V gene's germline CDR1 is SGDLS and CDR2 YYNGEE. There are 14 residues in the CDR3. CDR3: CASSVDLPSGELFF. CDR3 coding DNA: TGTGCCAGCAGCGTAGATTTGCCTTCCGGGGAGCTGTTTTTT.

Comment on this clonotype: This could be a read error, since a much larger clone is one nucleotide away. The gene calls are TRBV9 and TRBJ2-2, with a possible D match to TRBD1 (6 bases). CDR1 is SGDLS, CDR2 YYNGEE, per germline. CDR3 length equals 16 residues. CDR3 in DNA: TGTGCCAGCAGCGCGCCCCCGACAGGAAACACCGGGGAGCTGGTTTTT. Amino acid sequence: CASSAPPTGNTGELVF.

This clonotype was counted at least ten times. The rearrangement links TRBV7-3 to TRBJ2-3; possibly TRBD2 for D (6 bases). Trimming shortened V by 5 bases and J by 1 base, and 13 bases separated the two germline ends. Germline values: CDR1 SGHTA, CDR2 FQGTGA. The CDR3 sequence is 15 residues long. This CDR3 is CASSPGASGTDTQYF. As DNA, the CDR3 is TGTGCCAGCAGCCCTGGGGCTAGCGGCACAGATACGCAGTATTTT.

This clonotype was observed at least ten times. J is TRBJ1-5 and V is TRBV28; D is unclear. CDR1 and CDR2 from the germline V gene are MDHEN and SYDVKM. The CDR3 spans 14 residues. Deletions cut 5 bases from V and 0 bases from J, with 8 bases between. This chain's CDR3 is CASSTPGSNQPQHF. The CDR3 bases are TGTGCCAGCAGTACCCCAGGTAGCAATCAGCCCCAGCATTTT.

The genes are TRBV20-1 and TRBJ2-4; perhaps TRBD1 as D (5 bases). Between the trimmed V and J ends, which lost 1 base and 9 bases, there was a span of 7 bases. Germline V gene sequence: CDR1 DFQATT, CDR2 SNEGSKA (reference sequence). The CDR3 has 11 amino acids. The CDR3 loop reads CSARARVIQYF. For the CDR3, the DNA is TGCAGTGCTAGAGCCAGGGTCATTCAGTACTTC.

CDR3 region: CASSRSQYNEQFF. DNA of the CDR3: TGTGCCAGCAGTCGATCTCAGTACAATGAGCAGTTCTTC. V usage is TRBV25-1 and J usage is TRBJ2-1; D not certain. CDR3 size: 13 residues. Deletions cut 5 bases from V and 4 bases from J, with 9 bases between. Germline CDR1 is MGHDK and CDR2 is SYGVNS.

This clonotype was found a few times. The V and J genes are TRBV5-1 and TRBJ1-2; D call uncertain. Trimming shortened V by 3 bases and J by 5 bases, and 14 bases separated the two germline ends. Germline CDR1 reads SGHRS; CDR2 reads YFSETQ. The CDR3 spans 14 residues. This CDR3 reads CASSSEGQAYGYTF. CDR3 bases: TGCGCCAGCAGCTCGGAAGGGCAGGCATATGGCTACACCTTC.

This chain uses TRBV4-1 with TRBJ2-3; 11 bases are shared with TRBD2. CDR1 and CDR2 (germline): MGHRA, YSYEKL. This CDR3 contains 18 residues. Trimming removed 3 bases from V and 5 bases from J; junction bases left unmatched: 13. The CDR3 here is CASSHRLAGFTTEDTQYF. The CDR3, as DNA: TGCGCCAGCAGCCATAGACTAGCGGGATTTACCACAGAAGATACGCAGTATTTT.

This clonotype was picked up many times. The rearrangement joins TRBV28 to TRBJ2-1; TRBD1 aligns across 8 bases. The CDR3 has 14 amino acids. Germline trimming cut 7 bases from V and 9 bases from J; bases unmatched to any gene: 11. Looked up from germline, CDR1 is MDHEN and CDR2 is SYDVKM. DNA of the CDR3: TGTGCCAGCAAGGGGACAGGAAGGTCGGGTGAGCAGTTCTTC. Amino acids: CASKGTGRSGEQFF.

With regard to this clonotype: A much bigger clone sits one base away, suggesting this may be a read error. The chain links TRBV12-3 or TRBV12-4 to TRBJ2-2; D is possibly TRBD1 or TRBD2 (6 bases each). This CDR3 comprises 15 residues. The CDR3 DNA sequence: TGTGCCAACAGTTTCAGGGGACTCCACACCGGGGAGCTGTTTTTT. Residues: CANSFRGLHTGELFF.

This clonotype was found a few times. For the CDR3, the DNA is TGCGCCAGCAGCCTCAGTTTACCTGGAAACACCATATATTTT. Residues: CASSLSLPGNTIYF. V and J are TRBV5-1 and TRBJ1-3; no clear D gene. V was trimmed by 4 bases and J by 2 bases, leaving 10 bases between them. Germline V gene data show CDR1 as SGHRS and CDR2 as YFSETQ. The CDR3 has 14 residues.

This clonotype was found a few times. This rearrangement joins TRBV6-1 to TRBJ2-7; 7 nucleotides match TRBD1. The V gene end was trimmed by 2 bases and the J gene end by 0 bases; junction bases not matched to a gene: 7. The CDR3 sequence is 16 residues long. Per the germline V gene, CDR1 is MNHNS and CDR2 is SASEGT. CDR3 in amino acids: CASSELGQRSSYEQYF. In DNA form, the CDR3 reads TGTGCCAGCAGTGAATTGGGACAGAGAAGCTCCTACGAGCAGTACTTC.

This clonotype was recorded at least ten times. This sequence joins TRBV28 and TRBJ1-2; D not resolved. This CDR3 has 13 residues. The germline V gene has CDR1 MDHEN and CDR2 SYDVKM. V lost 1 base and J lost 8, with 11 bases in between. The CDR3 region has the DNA TGTGCCAGCAGTTTATCGGCGCCTCTCGGCTACACCTTC. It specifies CASSLSAPLGYTF.

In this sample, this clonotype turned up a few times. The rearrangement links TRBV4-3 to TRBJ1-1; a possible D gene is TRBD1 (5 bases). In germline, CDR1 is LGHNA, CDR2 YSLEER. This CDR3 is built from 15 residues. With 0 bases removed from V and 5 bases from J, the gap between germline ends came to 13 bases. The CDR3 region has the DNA TGCGCCAGCAGCCAAGATGGGACTGGGATGACTGAAGCTTTCTTT. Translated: CASSQDGTGMTEAFF.